Presented here are 21 T cell receptor beta chains from one specimen sequenced in a study of blood T cell repertoires in COVID-19. This table comes from immunoSEQ multiplex PCR, and its TCRdb copy is limited to in-frame clones, with some not included. Found here are 20,000 to 25,000 clones, around 73% of them singletons; the top ten hold 15% to 20%. The source material was peripheral blood. The receptors were gathered from a human donor in a cohort sampled during active or convalescent COVID-19.

This clone was recorded a few times. The chain uses TRBV6-1 and TRBJ1-2, with 7 bases that match TRBD1. The germline V gene has CDR1 MNHNS and CDR2 SASEGT. Trimming removed 1 base from V and 7 bases from J; junction bases left unmatched: 12. The CDR3 spans 16 residues. The CDR3 loop reads CASSEVVGRGSGGYTF. The CDR3 nucleotides read TGTGCCAGCAGTGAAGTCGTTGGCAGGGGGAGTGGTGGCTACACCTTC.

The V and J genes are TRBV18 and TRBJ1-6; 7 bases match TRBD1. CDR1 is KGHSH, CDR2 LQKENI, per germline. Losses at the gene ends were 6 bases for V and 10 bases for J; bases not matched to a gene: 9. CDR3 length: 14 residues. The chain's CDR3 is CASSQTGDRSPLHF. CDR3 DNA: TGTGCCAGCTCTCAAACAGGGGATAGATCACCCCTCCACTTT.

The rearrangement joins TRBV11-2 to TRBJ2-5, with TRBD2 identical over 14 bases. V was pared by 4 bases and J by 9 bases, with 10 bases of the junction left unmatched. Germline CDR1 and CDR2: SGHAT and FQNNGV. This CDR3 is built from 16 residues. CDR3 loop: CASSSRTSGGPLAQYF. Written as DNA, the CDR3 is TGTGCCAGCAGCTCCAGGACTAGCGGGGGGCCTCTGGCCCAGTACTTC.

This clone was detected only once. V and J are TRBV4-1 and TRBJ1-6; TRBD1 aligns across 9 bases. J was trimmed by 5 bases and V by 4 bases; bases with no gene match: 6. CDR1 is MGHRA and CDR2 is YSYEKL in the germline V gene. CDR3 length: 16 residues. The CDR3 DNA follows: TGCGCCAGCAGCCGGTCCGGGACAGGGAATAATTCACCCCTCCACTTT. This sequence encodes CASSRSGTGNNSPLHF.

The CDR3 reads CASSPSARDQPQHF. Written as DNA, the CDR3 is TGTGCCAGCAGCCCATCTGCCAGGGATCAGCCCCAGCATTTT. The V gene is TRBV3-1 (or the pseudogene TRBV3-2), the J gene TRBJ1-5; D may be TRBD1 (5 bases). Trimming took off 4 bases at V and 5 bases at J, with 12 bases between the two ends. The germline gives CDR1 LGHDT, CDR2 YNNKEL (reference sequence). This CDR3 contains 14 residues.

Only a few counts were recorded for this clone. The chain carries TRBV19 and TRBJ2-1; 13 positions agree with TRBD2. The CDR3 length is 15 residues. The trim removed 5 bases at V and 7 bases at J, leaving 5 bases unmatched. Per the germline V gene, CDR1 is LNHDA and CDR2 is SQIVND (reference sequence). CDR3 sequence: CASSDGLAGVNEQFF. DNA of the CDR3: TGTGCCAGTAGTGACGGACTAGCGGGAGTGAATGAGCAGTTCTTC. The full variable domain, its missing parts supplied by reference TRBV19 and TRBJ2-1, is DGGITQSPKYLFRKEGQNVTLSCEQNLNHDAMYWYRQDPGQGLRLIYYSQIVNDFQKGDIAEGYSVSREKKESFPLTVTSAQKNPTAFYLCASSDGLAGVNEQFFGPGTRLTVL.

This CDR3 is CASSLRGNTEAFF. For the CDR3, the DNA is TGTGCCAGCAGCCTAAGGGGGAACACTGAAGCTTTCTTT. The rearrangement joins TRBV3-1 (or the pseudogene TRBV3-2) to TRBJ1-1; weak D call: TRBD1 (5 bases). V was clipped by 4 bases and J by 1 base, with 7 bases between them. The CDR3 loop spans 13 amino acids. Germline CDR1 and CDR2: LGHDT and YNNKEL (reference sequence).

This clone appeared a few times. The genes are TRBV20-1 and TRBJ2-2, with D maybe TRBD2 (6 bases). The CDR3 is 14 amino acids. Germline V CDR1 and CDR2: DFQATT, SNEGSKA (reference sequence). Trimming shortened V by 3 bases and J by 1 base, and 9 bases separated the two germline ends. Here the CDR3 reads CSASAGGNTGELFF. The CDR3 region has the DNA TGCAGTGCTAGTGCCGGGGGGAACACCGGGGAGCTGTTTTTT.

V gene TRBV6-5 combines with J gene TRBJ1-5; D ambiguous. Germline V gives CDR1 MNHEY, CDR2 SVGAGI. The CDR3 loop spans 14 amino acids. Trimming shortened V by 4 bases and J by 4 bases, and 11 bases separated the two germline ends. CDR3 region: CASSSQEPNQPQHF. CDR3 nucleotide sequence: TGTGCCAGCAGTTCGCAGGAACCTAATCAGCCCCAGCATTTT.

The V and J genes are TRBV6-5 and TRBJ1-5; a weak D match, TRBD1 (5 bases). Germline lookup yields CDR1 MNHEY and CDR2 SVGAGI. Deletions cut 4 bases from V and 7 bases from J, with 11 bases between. The CDR3 extends over 13 amino acids. CDR3 nucleotides: TGTGCCAGCAGTTTAAGGGGATCACAGCCCCAGCATTTT. Its translation: CASSLRGSQPQHF.

V gene TRBV6-5 combines with J gene TRBJ1-2, with a weak D call TRBD1 (5 bases). Germline CDR1 is MNHEY and CDR2 is SVGAGI. CDR3 length equals 15 residues. Trimming took off 7 bases at V and 7 bases at J, with 22 bases between the two ends. CDR3 sequence: CASTPPKGMIGGYTF. CDR3 bases: TGTGCCAGCACCCCCCCGAAGGGGATGATAGGTGGCTACACCTTC.

This chain joins TRBV10-1 and TRBJ2-6; 10 bases map to TRBD2. The length of the CDR3 is 19 residues. V trimming: 3 bases; J trimming: 0 bases; junction bases outside the gene matches: 8. The germline V gene encodes CDR1 WNHNN and CDR2 SYGVQD (reference sequence). The CDR3 is CASSDIGLAVSSGANVLTF. The CDR3 DNA follows: TGCGCCAGCAGTGACATCGGACTAGCGGTATCCTCTGGGGCCAACGTCCTGACTTTC.

The rearrangement uses TRBV18 and TRBJ1-1; 9 bases match TRBD1. This CDR3 comprises 14 residues. Germline V gene sequence: CDR1 KGHSH, CDR2 LQKENI. After removal of 6 bases from V and 6 bases from J, the junction contained 8 bases not matched to a gene. The CDR3 nucleotides read TGTGCCAGCTCTCAAATCGACAGGGGGGCTGAAGCTTTCTTT. Its protein is CASSQIDRGAEAFF.

The V and J genes are TRBV30 and TRBJ1-4; TRBD1 matches at 8 bases. J lost 5 bases, V lost 5 bases, and 10 bases had no gene match. Germline CDR1 and CDR2: GTSNPN and SVGIG (reference sequence). CDR3 length: 15 amino acids. CDR3 nucleotides: TGTGCCTGGGGTCCCGGGACAGGATCGAATGAAAAACTGTTTTTT. It is translated as CAWGPGTGSNEKLFF. The whole variable domain, remainder taken from reference TRBV30 and TRBJ1-4, is SQTIHQWPATLVQPVGSPLSLECTVEGTSNPNLYWYRQAAGRGLQLLFYSVGIGQISSEVPQNLSASRPQDRQFILSSKKLLLSDSGFYLCAWGPGTGSNEKLFFGSGTQLSVL.

The genes are TRBV2 and TRBJ2-7; D may be TRBD2 (5 bases). Per germline, CDR1 SNHLY and CDR2 FYNNEI. The CDR3 runs 12 residues. V was clipped by 7 bases and J by 3 bases, with 10 bases between them. The CDR3, as DNA: TGTGCCAGCATGGAACGGGACTACGAGCAGTACTTC. Its translation: CASMERDYEQYF.

V gene TRBV7-8 combines with J gene TRBJ1-5; D remains ambiguous. The V end was cut by 3 bases, the J end by 7 bases, with 10 bases between. The germline gives CDR1 SGHVS, CDR2 FQNEAQ. This CDR3 has 13 amino acids. The CDR3 region is CASSLGREQPQHF. The CDR3, as DNA: TGTGCCAGCAGCTTGGGAAGGGAGCAGCCCCAGCATTTT.

This chain connects TRBV6-6 to TRBJ2-7; D is possibly TRBD1 (6 bases). The CDR3 covers 15 residues. Germline lookup yields CDR1 MNHNY and CDR2 SVGAGI (reference sequence). The V end was cut by 4 bases, the J end by 4 bases, with 17 bases between. In DNA, the CDR3 is TGTGCCAGCAGTTTAAATAGGGACACCAGTTACGAGCAGTACTTC. As protein: CASSLNRDTSYEQYF.

The chain links TRBV3-1 (or the pseudogene TRBV3-2) to TRBJ1-3, with 9 bases lining up with TRBD1. V gave up 5 bases and J gave up 1 base; unmatched junction bases: 6. This CDR3 has 16 residues. Germline V gene lookup returns CDR1 LGHDT and CDR2 YNNKEL (reference sequence). In DNA form, the CDR3 reads TGTGCCAGCAGCAGGGGACAGGGTACTTCTGGAAACACCATATATTTT. This translates into CASSRGQGTSGNTIYF.

The V gene is TRBV28, the J gene TRBJ2-7, with D unresolved. The CDR3 length is 10 residues. The V gene's germline CDR1 is MDHEN and CDR2 SYDVKM. V lost 5 bases and J 4 bases, leaving 3 bases between the germline ends. The CDR3 sequence: CASSRYEQYF. Here the CDR3 DNA reads TGTGCCAGCAGTCGTTACGAGCAGTACTTC.

This chain links TRBV18 with TRBJ2-5, with D tentatively TRBD2 (5 bases). Per germline, CDR1 KGHSH and CDR2 LQKENI. The CDR3 runs to 15 residues. The V end lost 3 bases, the J end lost 0 bases, and 11 bases lay between the germline ends. The CDR3 region is CASSPVATNQETQYF. DNA of the CDR3: TGTGCCAGCTCACCGGTAGCGACTAACCAAGAGACCCAGTACTTC.

The chain employs TRBV4-1 and TRBJ1-1, with D perhaps TRBD1 (5 bases). CDR1 is MGHRA, CDR2 YSYEKL, per germline. The CDR3 loop spans 15 amino acids. The germline V and J ends were trimmed by 1 base and 3 bases, with 12 bases remaining between them. The CDR3 spells CASSQVTLGDTEAFF. CDR3 coding DNA: TGCGCCAGCAGCCAAGTGACCCTAGGGGACACTGAAGCTTTCTTT.